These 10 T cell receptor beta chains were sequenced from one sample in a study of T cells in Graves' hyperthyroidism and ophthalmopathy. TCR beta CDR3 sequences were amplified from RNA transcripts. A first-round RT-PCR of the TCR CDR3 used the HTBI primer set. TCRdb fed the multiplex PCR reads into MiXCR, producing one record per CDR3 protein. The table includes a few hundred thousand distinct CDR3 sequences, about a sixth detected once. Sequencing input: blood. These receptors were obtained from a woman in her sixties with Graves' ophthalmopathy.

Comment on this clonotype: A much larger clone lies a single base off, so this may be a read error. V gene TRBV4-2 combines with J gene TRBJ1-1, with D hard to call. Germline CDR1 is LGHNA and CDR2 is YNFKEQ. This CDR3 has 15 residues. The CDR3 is CASSQAQILNTEALF. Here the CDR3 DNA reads TGTGCCAGCAGCCAAGCACAGATCCTGAACACTGAAGCTCTCTTT.

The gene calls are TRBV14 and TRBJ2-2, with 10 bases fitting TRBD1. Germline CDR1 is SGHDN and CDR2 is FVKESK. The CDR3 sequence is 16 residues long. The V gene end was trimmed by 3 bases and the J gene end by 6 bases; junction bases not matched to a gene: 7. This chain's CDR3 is CASSQMTGGWAGELFF. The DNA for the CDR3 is TGTGCCAGCAGCCAGATGACAGGGGGCTGGGCCGGGGAGCTGTTTTTT.

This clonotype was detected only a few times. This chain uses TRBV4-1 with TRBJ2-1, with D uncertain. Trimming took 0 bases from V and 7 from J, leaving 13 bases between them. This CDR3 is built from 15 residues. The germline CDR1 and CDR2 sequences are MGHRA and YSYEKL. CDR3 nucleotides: TGCGCCAGCAGCCAAGAATTATGGCCCCCAAATGAGCAGTTCTTC. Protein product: CASSQELWPPNEQFF.

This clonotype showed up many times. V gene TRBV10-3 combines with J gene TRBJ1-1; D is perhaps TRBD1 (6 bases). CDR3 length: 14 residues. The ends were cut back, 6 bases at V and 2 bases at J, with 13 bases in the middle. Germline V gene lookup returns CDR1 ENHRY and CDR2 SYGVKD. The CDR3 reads CAISLGQSNTEAFF. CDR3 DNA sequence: TGTGCCATCAGCTTGGGACAAAGTAACACTGAAGCTTTCTTT.

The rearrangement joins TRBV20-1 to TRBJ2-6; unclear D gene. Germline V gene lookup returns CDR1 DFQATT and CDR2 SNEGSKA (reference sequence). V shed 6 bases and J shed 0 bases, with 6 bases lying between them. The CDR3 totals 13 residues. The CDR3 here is CSAHVSGANVLTF. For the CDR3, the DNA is TGCAGTGCGCACGTCTCTGGGGCCAACGTCCTGACTTTC.

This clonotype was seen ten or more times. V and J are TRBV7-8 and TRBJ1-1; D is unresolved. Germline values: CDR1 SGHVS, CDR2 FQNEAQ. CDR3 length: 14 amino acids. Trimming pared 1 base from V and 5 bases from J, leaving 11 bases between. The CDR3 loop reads CASSLGVGWTEAFF. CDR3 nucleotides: TGTGCCAGCAGCTTAGGTGTGGGTTGGACTGAAGCTTTCTTT.

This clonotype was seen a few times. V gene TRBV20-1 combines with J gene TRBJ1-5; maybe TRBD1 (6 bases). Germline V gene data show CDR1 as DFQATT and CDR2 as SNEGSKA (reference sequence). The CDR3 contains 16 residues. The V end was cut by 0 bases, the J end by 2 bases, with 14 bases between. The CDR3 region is CSARDGGGGGNQPQHF. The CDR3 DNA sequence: TGCAGTGCTAGAGATGGGGGAGGGGGGGGCAATCAGCCCCAGCATTTT.

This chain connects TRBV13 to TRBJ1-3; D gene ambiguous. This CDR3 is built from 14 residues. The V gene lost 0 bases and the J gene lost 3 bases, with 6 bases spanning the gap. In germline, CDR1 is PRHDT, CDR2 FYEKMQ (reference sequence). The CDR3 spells CASSLGADGNTIYF. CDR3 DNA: TGTGCCAGCAGCTTAGGGGCGGATGGAAACACCATATATTTT.

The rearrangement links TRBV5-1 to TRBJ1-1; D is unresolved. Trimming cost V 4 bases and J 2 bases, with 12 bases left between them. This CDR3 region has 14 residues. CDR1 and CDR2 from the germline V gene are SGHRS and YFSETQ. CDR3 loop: CASSQYGPNTEAFF. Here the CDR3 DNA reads TGCGCCAGCAGCCAATACGGACCCAACACTGAAGCTTTCTTT. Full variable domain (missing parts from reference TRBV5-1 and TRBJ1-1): KAGVTQTPRYLIKTRGQQVTLSCSPISGHRSVSWYQQTPGQGLQFLFEYFSETQRNKGNFPGRFSGRQFSNSRSEMNVSTLELGDSALYLCASSQYGPNTEAFFGQGTRLTVV.

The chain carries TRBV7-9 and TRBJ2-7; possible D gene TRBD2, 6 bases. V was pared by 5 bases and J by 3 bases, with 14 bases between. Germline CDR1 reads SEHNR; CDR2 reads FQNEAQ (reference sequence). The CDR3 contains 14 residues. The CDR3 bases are TGTGCCAGCAGCCCGTCCGGGGGTGACTACGAGCAGTACTTC. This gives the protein CASSPSGGDYEQYF.